This paragraph covers one T cell receptor (beta chain) sequence. CDR1 and CDR2 (germline): GTSNPN, SVGIG (reference sequence). The germline V and J ends were trimmed by 0 bases and 5 bases, with 14 bases remaining between them. The CDR3 length is 14 residues. These data originate in a study of blood T cell repertoires in COVID-19. Study in general: The United States, Italy and Spain were the sources of the acute and convalescent COVID-19 samples.

Original processing methods: For nucleated cells, counts were estimated from reference gene primer amplification. Sequenced by immunoSEQ multiplex PCR; TCRdb stores in-frame clones only, minus some. From that table come the V and J calls and clone size; the DNA was used to work out D and trimming. This table has around 200,000 clones, about 88% appearing once. Individuals drawn from around 24 US areas were roughly 18 to 89 years old. The recovered donors of Cohort 3 showed two negative PCRs, clearance, or symptom resolution. This receptor was identified in a woman aged 30 to 39 who had recovered from COVID-19. The V call is TRBV30, the J call TRBJ2-7; tentatively, D is TRBD2 (6 bases). Sequencing was carried out using PBMCs or T cells enriched from blood (not recorded which). CDR3 loop: CAWSVAGPGDEQYF. The CDR3 coding sequence is TGTGCCTGGAGTGTCGCGGGGCCGGGGGACGAGCAGTACTTC.